The 2 T cell receptor beta chains reported below all come from one sample, sequenced in a study of cytotoxic CD8 clonotypes in ibrutinib-treated CLL (TCRdb year 2021). Receptors were amplified or captured by the immunoSEQ multiplex PCR assay. TCRdb holds this immuneACCESS table with in-frame rearrangements only. Some clones are missing; in checked studies, unresolved V genes explain under half, and the rest has no known cause. For this sample there are some 46,000 clones; approximately 70% appear just once. The ten biggest clones cover around an eighth of the sample. The time point label, as the study defines it: roughly 12 months on ibrutinib. Sequenced material: PBMCs, taken after 12 months of ibrutinib treatment. These receptors originate from a human donor with chronic lymphocytic leukemia.

The gene calls are TRBV7-2 and TRBJ2-5; D not certain. There are 11 residues in the CDR3. Between the trimmed V and J ends, which lost 3 bases and 1 base, there was a span of 0 bases. Germline V lookup: CDR1 SGHTA, CDR2 FQGNSA. This chain's CDR3 is CASSFQETQYF. In DNA form, the CDR3 reads TGTGCCAGCAGCTTCCAAGAGACCCAGTACTTC.

The chain carries TRBV5-1 and TRBJ1-1; D is perhaps TRBD1 (6 bases). V was pared by 5 bases and J by 1 base, with 9 bases between. CDR3 length: 13 residues. Germline assignment: CDR1 SGHRS and CDR2 YFSETQ. CDR3 in amino acids: CASRRTENTEAFF. In DNA form, the CDR3 reads TGCGCCAGCAGACGGACAGAGAACACTGAAGCTTTCTTT.